These 32 T cell receptor beta chains were all obtained from the same sample, sequenced in a study of control samples from healthy donors and cancer patients. Some clones are missing from TCRdb's copy, which holds only in-frame ones; the method was immunoSEQ multiplex PCR. The sample holds around 180,000 clones, approximately 91% seen once. The sequencing input was blood. The receptors were sampled from a middle-aged woman in good health.

The chain joins TRBV24-1 to TRBJ2-1; perhaps TRBD1 as D (6 bases). V lost 5 bases and J lost 1, with 8 bases in between. CDR3 length: 14 residues. CDR1 and CDR2 from the germline V gene are KGHDR and SFDVKD. This CDR3 reads CATSARGSYNEQFF. In DNA form, the CDR3 reads TGTGCCACCAGTGCCAGGGGTTCCTACAATGAGCAGTTCTTC.

The rearrangement uses TRBV5-6 and TRBJ1-3; D might be TRBD1 (5 bases). V shed 4 bases and J shed 2 bases, with 16 bases lying between them. The CDR3 sequence is 16 residues long. Germline V gene lookup returns CDR1 SGHDT and CDR2 YYEEEE. The CDR3 coding sequence is TGTGCCAGCAGCGAGATAGACCGGGACCCTGGAAACACCATATATTTT. Protein: CASSEIDRDPGNTIYF. The entire variable domain, with the rest obtained from reference TRBV5-6 and TRBJ1-3, is as follows: DAGVTQSPTHLIKTRGQQVTLRCSPKSGHDTVSWYQQALGQGPQFIFQYYEEEERQRGNFPDRFSGHQFPNYSSELNVNALLLGDSALYLCASSEIDRDPGNTIYFGEGSWLTVV.

On this clone: Other DNA sequences in this sample translate to the same CDR3. This chain joins TRBV27 and TRBJ1-1; D unclear. Per the germline V gene, CDR1 is MNHEY and CDR2 is SMNVEV (reference sequence). The CDR3 is 13 amino acids. Trimming stripped 6 bases from V and 1 base from J, with 9 bases between. CDR3: CASSLTGNTEAFF. CDR3 nucleotides: TGTGCCAGCAGCCTAACGGGGAACACTGAAGCTTTCTTT.

The rearrangement uses TRBV27 and TRBJ2-7, with D perhaps matching TRBD1 (6 bases). Trimming took off 2 bases at V and 4 bases at J, with 9 bases between the two ends. CDR3 length: 13 residues. Germline lookup yields CDR1 MNHEY and CDR2 SMNVEV (reference sequence). CDR3 region: CASSLTGNYEQYF. The CDR3 DNA reads as TGTGCCAGCAGTTTAACAGGGAATTACGAGCAGTACTTC.

This clone was counted a single time. Within the sample, other DNA sequences also encode this same CDR3. This chain links TRBV5-6 with TRBJ1-6; D remains ambiguous. CDR1 SGHDT and CDR2 YYEEEE come from the germline V gene. Trimming removed 4 bases from V and 9 bases from J, with 8 bases in between. The CDR3 is 12 residues long. The CDR3 sequence is CASSPYGSPLHF. The CDR3 nucleotides read TGTGCCAGCAGCCCATATGGTTCACCCCTCCACTTT.

This chain links TRBV19 with TRBJ1-2; D is perhaps TRBD1 (5 bases). The CDR3 spans 13 residues. CDR1 and CDR2 from the germline V gene are LNHDA and SQIVND (reference sequence). V lost 4 bases, J lost 6 bases, and 12 bases lay in between. The CDR3 region is CASSTRQTHGYTF. The CDR3 DNA sequence: TGTGCCAGTAGTACCCGACAGACGCATGGCTACACCTTC.

V and J are TRBV6-1 and TRBJ1-2; D is unresolved. This CDR3 has 15 amino acids. The ends were cut back, 0 bases at V and 0 bases at J, with 8 bases in the middle. Germline V gene data show CDR1 as MNHNS and CDR2 as SASEGT. CDR3: CASSEALAANYGYTF. CDR3 sequence (DNA): TGTGCCAGCAGTGAAGCGCTTGCTGCTAACTATGGCTACACCTTC.

The V gene is TRBV6-5, the J gene TRBJ1-6, with D possibly TRBD1 on 5 matching bases. This CDR3 region has 14 residues. V was clipped by 2 bases and J by 7 bases, with 9 bases between them. The germline V gene encodes CDR1 MNHEY and CDR2 SVGAGI. CDR3 nucleotide sequence: TGTGCCAGCAGTTACAGGGGAGGCAATTCACCCCTCCACTTT. Its protein product is CASSYRGGNSPLHF.

A few counts support this clone. The CDR3 region is CASSPRHYEQYF. CDR3 in DNA: TGTGCCAGCTCACCAAGGCACTACGAGCAGTACTTC. This rearrangement joins TRBV18 to TRBJ2-7, with D unclear. Per germline, CDR1 KGHSH and CDR2 LQKENI. CDR3 size: 12 residues. V dropped 2 bases and J dropped 3 bases, with 5 bases sitting between them.

The rearrangement uses TRBV19 and TRBJ1-2; D is unclear. CDR3 size: 14 residues. Germline V lookup: CDR1 LNHDA, CDR2 SQIVND (reference sequence). The V gene lost 3 bases and the J gene lost 8 bases, with 16 bases spanning the gap. CDR3 in DNA: TGTGCCAGTAGTATTAACACGGACCGGGGAGGCTACACCTTC. This gives the protein CASSINTDRGGYTF.

The sample holds one count of this clone. The V and J genes are TRBV19 and TRBJ2-5, with 7 bases fitting TRBD2. This CDR3 contains 13 residues. CDR1 and CDR2 (germline): LNHDA, SQIVND (reference sequence). Unmatched junction bases numbered 4, after V lost 4 bases and J lost 5 bases. The CDR3 region is CASSRGSGETQYF. Written as DNA, the CDR3 is TGTGCCAGTAGTAGGGGTAGCGGGGAGACCCAGTACTTC.

This chain links TRBV7-7 with TRBJ2-5; TRBD1 aligns across 7 bases. Germline-derived CDR1 and CDR2 are SSHAT and FNYEAQ (reference sequence). The CDR3 totals 14 residues. V shed 3 bases and J 2 bases; nucleotides not matched to a gene: 3. The CDR3 spells CASSLTGSQETQYF. As DNA, the CDR3 is TGTGCCAGCAGCTTGACAGGGTCGCAAGAGACCCAGTACTTC. The full variable domain, rest sourced from reference TRBV7-7 and TRBJ2-5, is GAGVSQSPRYKVTKRGQDVTLRCDPISSHATLYWYQQALGQGPEFLTYFNYEAQPDKSGLPSDRFSAERPEGSISTLTIQRTEQRDSAMYRCASSLTGSQETQYFGPGTRLLVL.

This rearrangement joins TRBV18 to TRBJ1-1; D unresolved. CDR1 KGHSH and CDR2 LQKENI come from the germline V gene. The CDR3 loop spans 14 amino acids. The V end was cut by 3 bases, the J end by 3 bases, with 11 bases between. CDR3 nucleotide sequence: TGTGCCAGCTCACCTTCGGGAGCGGACACTGAAGCTTTCTTT. Translation gives CASSPSGADTEAFF.

The chain links TRBV11-2 to TRBJ1-3; no reliable D call. The CDR3 has 15 residues. V lost 3 bases and J lost 0, with 9 bases in between. The germline CDR1 and CDR2 sequences are SGHAT and FQNNGV. The CDR3 sequence is CASSFTESSGNTIYF. The DNA of the CDR3 is TGTGCCAGCAGCTTTACCGAGAGCTCTGGAAACACCATATATTTT.

The chain employs TRBV3-1 (or the pseudogene TRBV3-2) and TRBJ1-3; D is uncertain. V lost 0 bases and J 7 bases, leaving 4 bases between the germline ends. CDR1 is LGHDT, CDR2 YNNKEL, per germline (reference sequence). The CDR3 has 12 amino acids. The chain's CDR3 is CASSQEPNTIYF. CDR3 DNA: TGTGCCAGCAGCCAAGAACCCAACACCATATATTTT.

About this clone itself: A read error may produce the germline difference seen at one junction end. V and J are TRBV9 and TRBJ2-3, with TRBD1 identical over 9 bases. CDR1 and CDR2 (germline): SGDLS, YYNGEE. This CDR3 is built from 14 residues. This chain's CDR3 is CASNVQGAADTQYF. In DNA form, the CDR3 reads TGTGCCAGCAACGTACAGGGGGCCGCAGATACGCAGTATTTT. Variable domain in full (rest from reference TRBV9 and TRBJ2-3): DSGVTQTPKHLITATGQRVTLRCSPRSGDLSVYWYQQSLDQGLQFLIQYYNGEERAKGNILERFSAQQFPDLHSELNLSSLELGDSALYFCASNVQGAADTQYFGPGTRLTVL.

This clone came up once. The chain carries TRBV5-6 and TRBJ2-5; D is unclear. The CDR3 consists of 12 residues. The germline CDR1 and CDR2 sequences are SGHDT and YYEEEE. V shed 3 bases and J shed 5 bases, with 8 bases lying between them. DNA for the CDR3: TGTGCCAGCAGCTCCTCTTGGGAGACCCAGTACTTC. It is translated as CASSSSWETQYF.

The V gene is TRBV5-4, the J gene TRBJ2-3; no clear D. Per the germline V gene, CDR1 is SGHNT and CDR2 is YYREEE (reference sequence). V was clipped by 3 bases and J by 1 base, with 3 bases between them. The length of the CDR3 is 12 residues. The CDR3 DNA sequence: TGTGCCAGCAGCTCGGGCACAGATACGCAGTATTTT. It is translated as CASSSGTDTQYF. Supplemented by reference TRBV5-4 and TRBJ2-3, the full variable domain reads ETGVTQSPTHLIKTRGQQVTLRCSSQSGHNTVSWYQQALGQGPQFIFQYYREEENGRGNFPPRFSGLQFPNYSSELNVNALELDDSALYLCASSSGTDTQYFGPGTRLTVL.

This sequence joins TRBV29-1 and TRBJ1-2, with TRBD1 as a possible D gene (5 bases). This CDR3 is built from 12 residues. Looked up from germline, CDR1 is SQVTM and CDR2 is ANQGSEA. The V end was cut by 0 bases, the J end by 6 bases, with 8 bases between. The CDR3 here is CSVEDRADGYTF. The CDR3 coding sequence is TGCAGCGTTGAAGACAGGGCGGATGGCTACACCTTC.

The V and J genes are TRBV6-5 and TRBJ1-1; 8 bases line up with TRBD1. The junction had 8 bases not matched to a gene; V was cut back by 2 bases and J by 3 bases. The CDR3 has 16 amino acids. Germline CDR1 reads MNHEY; CDR2 reads SVGAGI. CDR3 sequence: CASSYLGQGGYTEAFF. The CDR3 nucleotides read TGTGCCAGCAGTTACCTCGGACAGGGAGGGTACACTGAAGCTTTCTTT.

This chain uses TRBV7-2 with TRBJ1-2; D is ambiguous. V gave up 1 base and J gave up 4 bases, with 13 bases separating them. The CDR3 consists of 15 residues. Germline-derived CDR1 and CDR2 are SGHTA and FQGNSA. The CDR3 sequence: CASSLDRRGVYGYTF. The CDR3 DNA reads TGTGCCAGCAGCTTAGATAGGCGGGGAGTCTATGGCTACACCTTC.

The J gene is TRBJ1-2, the V gene TRBV10-2; possibly TRBD1 for D (6 bases). The CDR3 has 12 amino acids. Germline V gene data show CDR1 as WSHSY and CDR2 as SAAADI. V lost 10 bases and J lost 7, with 16 bases in between. CDR3 amino acids: CATKTGLGGYTF. CDR3 DNA: TGCGCCACCAAAACAGGGCTGGGTGGCTACACCTTC.

The chain has TRBV6-2 or TRBV6-3 and TRBJ2-3, with 7 bases fitting TRBD2. V was clipped by 6 bases and J by 2 bases; unmatched bases: 14. This CDR3 spans 17 amino acids. Germline assignment: CDR1 MNHEY and CDR2 SVGEGT. CDR3 sequence reads: CASSLYDGGLPTDTQYF. CDR3 DNA sequence: TGTGCCAGCAGCTTATACGACGGGGGACTACCCACAGATACGCAGTATTTT.

For the CDR3, the DNA is TGTGCCAGCAGTGAGGGGACAGGGTTTGGCTACACCTTC. Protein: CASSEGTGFGYTF. This chain links TRBV6-4 with TRBJ1-2, with TRBD1 identical over 9 bases. J gave up 7 bases and V 3 bases, and 3 bases lay outside the gene matches. CDR1 and CDR2 (germline): MRHNA, SNTAGT. The CDR3 contains 13 residues.

The chain uses TRBV6-5 and TRBJ1-1, with 7 bases identical to TRBD1. In germline, CDR1 is MNHEY, CDR2 SVGAGI. The CDR3 consists of 14 residues. J lost 2 bases, V lost 4 bases, and 4 bases had no gene match. The CDR3 reads CASSWGTDNTEAFF. The DNA for the CDR3 is TGTGCCAGCAGTTGGGGGACAGACAACACTGAAGCTTTCTTT.

The chain uses TRBV18 and TRBJ1-1, with TRBD1 matching over 7 bases. The germline V gene encodes CDR1 KGHSH and CDR2 LQKENI. This CDR3 has 15 amino acids. V was pared by 4 bases and J by 5 bases, with 10 bases of the junction left unmatched. The chain's CDR3 is CASSRQTLRGTEAFF. In DNA, the CDR3 is TGTGCCAGCTCACGACAAACCCTCAGGGGGACTGAAGCTTTCTTT.

The rearrangement links TRBV19 to TRBJ1-4, with D hard to call. V dropped 4 bases and J dropped 3 bases, with 12 bases sitting between them. Germline V gives CDR1 LNHDA, CDR2 SQIVND (reference sequence). The CDR3 extends over 15 amino acids. The DNA of the CDR3 is TGTGCCAGTAGTAACGACACCCTACCTAATGAAAAACTGTTTTTT. Its translation is CASSNDTLPNEKLFF.

The V gene is TRBV7-7, the J gene TRBJ2-2, with 9 positions matching TRBD1. The CDR3 has 15 amino acids. The germline V gene encodes CDR1 SSHAT and CDR2 FNYEAQ (reference sequence). J gave up 5 bases and V 5 bases, and 6 bases lay outside the gene matches. Here the CDR3 reads CASSPGQGWTGELFF. Here the CDR3 DNA reads TGTGCCAGCAGCCCCGGACAGGGGTGGACCGGGGAGCTGTTTTTT.

The chain has TRBV18 and TRBJ1-5; D uncertain. Trimming left V 1 base short and J 7 bases short, with 14 bases between. In germline, CDR1 is KGHSH, CDR2 LQKENI. This CDR3 has 15 residues. CDR3 DNA sequence: TGTGCCAGCTCACCACAGTCCGGGCAGGAGCAGCCCCAGCATTTT. It is translated as CASSPQSGQEQPQHF.

The CDR3 DNA reads TGTGCCAGCAGTGCCGGGACAGGGTTTCGAGCTTTCTTT. It codes for CASSAGTGFRAFF. The chain combines TRBV2 with TRBJ1-1; 9 nucleotides match TRBD1. Losses at the gene ends were 4 bases for V and 10 bases for J; bases not matched to a gene: 7. This CDR3 comprises 13 residues. Germline assignment: CDR1 SNHLY and CDR2 FYNNEI.

CDR3 residues: CASSLRQGDGYTF. The CDR3 bases are TGTGCCAGCAGCCTCCGACAGGGGGATGGCTACACCTTC. The rearrangement joins TRBV3-1 (or the pseudogene TRBV3-2) to TRBJ1-2, with 9 positions matching TRBD1. The CDR3 is made up of 13 amino acids. Trimming cost V 4 bases and J 6 bases; bases outside gene matches: 3. The V gene's germline CDR1 is LGHDT and CDR2 YNNKEL (reference sequence).

V usage is TRBV7-2 and J usage is TRBJ2-7; tentatively, D is TRBD1 or TRBD2 (7 bases each). Trimming took off 5 bases at V and 3 bases at J, with 17 bases between the two ends. The CDR3 has 15 residues. CDR1 and CDR2 (germline): SGHTA, FQGNSA. DNA of the CDR3: TGTGCCAGCAGCCCAGGGGGGGGCGGAGGCTACGAGCAGTACTTC. It specifies CASSPGGGGGYEQYF.